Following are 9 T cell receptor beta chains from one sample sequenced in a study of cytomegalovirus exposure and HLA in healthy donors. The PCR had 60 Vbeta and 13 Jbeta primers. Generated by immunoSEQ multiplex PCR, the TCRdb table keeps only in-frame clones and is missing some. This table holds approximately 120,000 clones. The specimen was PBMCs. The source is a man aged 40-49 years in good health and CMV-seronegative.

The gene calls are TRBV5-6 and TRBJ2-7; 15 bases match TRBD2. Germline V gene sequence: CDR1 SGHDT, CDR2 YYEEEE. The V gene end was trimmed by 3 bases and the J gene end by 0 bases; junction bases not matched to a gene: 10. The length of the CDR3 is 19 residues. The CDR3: CASSSPGTSGRPSSYEQYF. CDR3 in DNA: TGTGCCAGCAGCTCACCTGGGACTAGCGGGAGGCCCAGCTCCTACGAGCAGTACTTC.

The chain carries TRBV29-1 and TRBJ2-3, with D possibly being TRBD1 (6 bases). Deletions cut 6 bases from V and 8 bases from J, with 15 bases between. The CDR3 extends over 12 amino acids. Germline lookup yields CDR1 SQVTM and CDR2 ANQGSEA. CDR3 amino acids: CSVATPRGTQYF. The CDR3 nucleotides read TGCAGCGTCGCCACTCCCAGGGGTACGCAGTATTTT.

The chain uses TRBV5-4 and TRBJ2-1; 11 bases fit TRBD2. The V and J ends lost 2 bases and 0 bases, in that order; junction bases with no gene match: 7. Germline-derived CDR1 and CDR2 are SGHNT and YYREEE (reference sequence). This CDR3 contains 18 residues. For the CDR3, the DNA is TGTGCCAGCAGCTTAGAAGGGACTAGCGGAAACTCCTACAATGAGCAGTTCTTC. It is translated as CASSLEGTSGNSYNEQFF.

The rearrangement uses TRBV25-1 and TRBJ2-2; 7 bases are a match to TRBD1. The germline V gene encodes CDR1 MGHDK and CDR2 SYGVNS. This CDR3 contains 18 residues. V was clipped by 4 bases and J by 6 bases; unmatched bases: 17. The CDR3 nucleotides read TGTGCCAGCAGTGCGTCCGGGACAGTCAGCTTTTCGGCCGGGGAGCTGTTTTTT. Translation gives CASSASGTVSFSAGELFF.

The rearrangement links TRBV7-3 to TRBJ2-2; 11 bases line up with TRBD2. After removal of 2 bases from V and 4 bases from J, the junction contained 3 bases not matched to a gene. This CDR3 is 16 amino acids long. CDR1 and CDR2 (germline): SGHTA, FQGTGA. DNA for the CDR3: TGTGCCAGCAGCTTACTAGCGGGAGGTGGCACCGGGGAGCTGTTTTTT. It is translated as CASSLLAGGGTGELFF. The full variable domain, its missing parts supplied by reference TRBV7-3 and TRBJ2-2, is GAGVSQTPSNKVTEKGKYVELRCDPISGHTALYWYRQSLGQGPEFLIYFQGTGAADDSGLPNDRFFAVRPEGSVSTLKIQRTERGDSAVYLCASSLLAGGGTGELFFGEGSRLTVL.

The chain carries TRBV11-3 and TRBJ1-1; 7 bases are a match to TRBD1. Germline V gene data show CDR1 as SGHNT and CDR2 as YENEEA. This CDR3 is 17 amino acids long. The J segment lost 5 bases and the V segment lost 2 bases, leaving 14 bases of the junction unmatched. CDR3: CASSLPAGRGARTEAFF. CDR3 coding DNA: TGTGCCAGCAGCTTACCCGCGGGCAGGGGGGCAAGGACTGAAGCTTTCTTT.

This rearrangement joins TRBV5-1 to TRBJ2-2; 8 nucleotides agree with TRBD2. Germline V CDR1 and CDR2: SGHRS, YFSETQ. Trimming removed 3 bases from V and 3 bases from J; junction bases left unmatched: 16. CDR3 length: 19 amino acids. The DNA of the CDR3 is TGCGCCAGCAGCTCGAAGCCTCCCTGGGCTAGCGGGTACACCGGGGAGCTGTTTTTT. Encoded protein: CASSSKPPWASGYTGELFF.

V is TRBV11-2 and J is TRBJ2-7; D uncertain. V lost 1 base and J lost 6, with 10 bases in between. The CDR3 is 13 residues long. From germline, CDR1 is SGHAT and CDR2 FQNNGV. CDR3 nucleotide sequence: TGTGCCAGCAGCTTAGGAAGCATGTCCGAGCAGTACTTC. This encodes CASSLGSMSEQYF.

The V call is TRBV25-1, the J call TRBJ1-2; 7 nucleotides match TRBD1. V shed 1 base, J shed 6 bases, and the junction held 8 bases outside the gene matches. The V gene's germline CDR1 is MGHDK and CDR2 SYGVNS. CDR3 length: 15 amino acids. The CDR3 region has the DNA TGTGCCAGCAGTGAATTGCGACAGGGAGTTAATGGCTACACCTTC. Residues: CASSELRQGVNGYTF.